This is a list of T cell receptor beta chains from one sample in a study of response to subunit inactivated influenza vaccine. TCRdb reanalysed the RT-PCR reads using MiXCR and keeps one entry per CDR3 protein. The data show hundreds of thousands of distinct CDR3 sequences, about 14% seen once. The material was PBMCs from blood, obtained 14 to 15 days before vaccination. These receptors were obtained from a man aged 45-65 years who received an inactivated influenza vaccine. Each CDR3 is given with its conserved first and last residue. A row's size may be missing; if present it is once, few, many or a size class.

few,TRBV7-2,CASSLVESGELFF
few,TRBV4-2,CASSQEVNNYGYTF
few,TRBV29-1,CSACEGGREVATDTQYF
many,TRBV7-2,CASSLRVDNEQFF
many,TRBV11-1,CASSQGQVYEQYF
NA,TRBV6-2/TRBV6-3,CASSYSMYEQYF
NA,TRBV5-1,CASSSEQGRSYEQYF
many,TRBV7-8,CASSFSSSGDEQYF
NA,TRBV3-1,CASSRNSAGYGYTF
few,TRBV11-2,CASSPGGTSRADTQYF
few,TRBV10-2,CASSEPGTGAYGYTF
NA,TRBV29-1,CSVSGHLYEQYF
few,TRBV15,CATSRGDVYEQYF
many,TRBV11-2,CASSKDTYGYTF
NA,TRBV7-9,CASSSYSLREVSTQYF
NA,TRBV14,CASSPKVIWRGQETQYF
many,TRBV12-3/TRBV12-4,CASSQSGTGNSPLHF
NA,TRBV7-9,CASSLGSSGGSQETQYF
NA,TRBV5-1,CASSAGPTSYNEQFF
many,TRBV7-6,CASSFGGSRTDTQYF
few,TRBV12-3/TRBV12-4,CASSLVTESYGYTF
few,TRBV5-1,CASSTRTGVNTGELFF
few,TRBV7-2,CASSYGGGRETQYF
few,TRBV4-3,CASSRRGGVDYNEQFF
few,TRBV20-1,CSARFQERETQYF
few,TRBV20-1,CSARDGVLLMQFF
NA,TRBV7-9,CASSPGRGSGELFF
NA,TRBV12-3/TRBV12-4,CASRAQAGNIQYF
few,TRBV7-9,CASSLDGGIGPEQYF
many,TRBV13,CASSLLEFGTDTQYF
NA,TRBV13,CASTLAGGSSYEQYF
NA,TRBV12-3/TRBV12-4,CASTSEAGELFF
few,TRBV4-1,CASSQERFNQPQHF
NA,TRBV20-1,CSAAGGAGGEKLFF
few,TRBV5-1,CASSFQASSGANVLTF
few,TRBV5-6,CASSQPGLAGNNEQFF
few,TRBV6-2/TRBV6-3,CASRPFPTPGLSSSYNEQFF
many,TRBV25-1,CASSRGLNTGELFF
NA,TRBV20-1,CSARQGTQGNYGYTF
NA,TRBV6-5,CASSYGQGGETQYF
few,TRBV28,CASSLGTPGELFF
NA,TRBV5-1,CASSPRGAGEAFF
few,TRBV20-1,CSAVPANGETQYF
few,TRBV4-2,CASSQDRMGGFQETQYF
many,TRBV4-3,CASSQDWADKEKLFF
few,TRBV6-2/TRBV6-3,CASSYQQGSPLHF
NA,TRBV5-1,CASSLGAAAGSLYEQYF
few,TRBV5-6,CASSRGQGLEETQYF
NA,TRBV5-1,CASSPEVGNQETQYF
many,TRBV7-9,CASSSLTGWTYNSPLHF
NA,TRBV18,CASSPADMNTEAFF
few,TRBV5-1,CASMQTSGREAQETQYF
few,TRBV12-3/TRBV12-4,CASSITGAGELFF
NA,TRBV7-9,CASSMEGIYTGELFF
NA,TRBV6-2/TRBV6-3,CASSWSGSYQETQYF
few,TRBV7-6,CASSLYPGTETQYF
NA,TRBV7-8,CASSLVGAEGHEQYF
few,TRBV20-1,CSAPPTSGSQETQYF
few,TRBV9,CASSEGTGLGQPQHF
NA,TRBV10-3,CAIKGTGTNQETQYF